Listed below are T cell receptor beta chains from one sample, sequenced in a study of T cell repertoires in cytomegalovirus infection. Their antigens remain unidentified. TCRdb analysed the reads with MiXCR anew, one entry per CDR3 protein. Of some 150,000 distinct CDR3 sequences listed, roughly 32% are singletons. This specimen consisted of CD8+ T cells from cultured PBMCs, obtained from culture after CMV antigen stimulation. The receptors were sampled from a human donor in good health (CMV status not recorded). Some clones in this sample may be carry-over from other donors' samples. The CDR3 runs from the conserved cysteine through the conserved F or W. D genes are given only for firm matches. Clone size is stated in some rows and not others, as once, few, many or a class when expanded.

few,TRBJ2-7,NA,TRBV27,CASSLFRGYEQYF,TGTGCCAGCAGTTTATTCAGGGGATACGAGCAGTACTTC
few,TRBJ2-3,NA,TRBV5-6,CASSLVHSTDTQYF,TGTGCCAGCAGCTTGGTGCACAGCACAGATACGCAGTATTTT
NA,TRBJ2-7,NA,TRBV2,CASSAFSSYEQYF,TGTGCCAGCAGTGCTTTCAGCTCCTACGAGCAGTACTTC
few,TRBJ2-1,TRBD2,TRBV4-2,CASSQDELAGDYNEQFF,TGTGCCAGCAGCCAAGATGAGCTAGCGGGGGACTACAATGAGCAGTTCTTC
NA,TRBJ1-5,TRBD1,TRBV6-1,CASSSAGGSGKQPQHF,TGTGCCAGTAGCTCCGCAGGGGGCTCGGGCAAACAGCCCCAGCATTTT
NA,TRBJ1-2,NA,TRBV20-1,CSARVGGLTYGYTF,TGCAGTGCTAGAGTGGGGGGCTTAACCTATGGCTACACCTTC
many,TRBJ2-1,TRBD2,TRBV15,CATSRGGGAYNEQFF,TGTGCCACCAGCAGAGGTGGGGGGGCCTACAATGAGCAGTTCTTC
NA,TRBJ1-4,NA,TRBV20-1,CSAPEGPKLFF,TGCAGTGCCCCTGAGGGGCCGAAACTGTTTTTT
NA,TRBJ1-6,NA,TRBV27,CASSFQTGTWNSPLHF,TGTGCCAGCAGTTTCCAGACAGGCACTTGGAATTCACCCCTCCACTTT
NA,TRBJ2-1,NA,TRBV20-1,CSASVSIYNEQFF,TGCAGTGCTAGTGTTAGCATCTACAATGAGCAGTTCTTC
NA,TRBJ2-7,NA,TRBV24-1,CATSDLHGKQYF,TGTGCCACCAGTGATTTGCACGGAAAGCAGTACTTC
few,TRBJ2-3,NA,TRBV7-2,CASSLGGGAQYF,TGTGCCAGCAGCTTAGGCGGTGGGGCGCAGTATTTT
few,TRBJ1-6,NA,TRBV20-1,CSARDRIGEGYNSPLHF,TGCAGTGCTAGAGATCGGATCGGCGAGGGCTATAATTCACCCCTCCACTTT
NA,TRBJ2-7,NA,TRBV2,CASIGAGNNYEQYF,TGTGCCAGCATTGGGGCAGGGAACAACTACGAGCAGTACTTC
NA,TRBJ2-4,NA,TRBV6-6,CASSPSAPTSGDIQYF,TGTGCCAGCAGTCCATCTGCCCCAACCTCGGGGGACATTCAGTACTTC
NA,TRBJ2-5,NA,TRBV7-2,CASSLLGGRETQYF,TGTGCCAGCAGCTTACTTGGGGGCCGAGAGACCCAGTACTTC
NA,TRBJ2-5,NA,TRBV29-1,CSAPGRTDQETQYF,TGCAGCGCCCCCGGTAGGACGGACCAAGAGACCCAGTACTTC
NA,TRBJ2-1,NA,TRBV5-1,CASSLYGPDEQFF,TGCGCCAGCAGCTTGTACGGGCCCGATGAGCAGTTCTTC
many,TRBJ2-3,NA,TRBV7-8,CASSFTGKRVADTQYF,TGTGCCAGCAGCTTCACAGGGAAGAGGGTGGCAGATACGCAGTATTTT
NA,TRBJ1-2,TRBD1,TRBV6-6,CASSYSGTGTFMTYGYTF,TGTGCCAGCAGTTACTCAGGGACAGGGACATTTATGACCTATGGCTACACCTTC
once,TRBJ2-2,TRBD1,TRBV19,CAGTGASAELFF,TGTGCCGGGACAGGGGCTTCGGCGGAGCTGTTTTTT
NA,TRBJ2-3,TRBD2,TRBV12-3/TRBV12-4,CASSHTGTRGLDADTQYF,TGTGCCAGCAGCCATACCGGGACTAGGGGACTTGACGCAGATACGCAGTATTTT
few,TRBJ2-6,TRBD1,TRBV23-1,CASRIPGQGFSGANVLTF,TGCGCCAGCCGAATCCCGGGACAGGGATTCTCTGGGGCCAACGTCCTGACTTTC
many,TRBJ2-3,NA,TRBV2,CASSGIFTDTQYF,TGTGCCAGCAGTGGAATTTTTACAGATACGCAGTATTTT
NA,TRBJ1-1,TRBD1,TRBV7-9,CASSSSGTANTEAFF,TGTGCCAGCAGCTCGTCGGGGACAGCGAACACTGAAGCTTTCTTT
few,TRBJ1-3,NA,TRBV20-1,CSARQLSGNTIYF,TGCAGTGCTAGACAGCTCTCTGGAAACACCATATATTTT
NA,TRBJ2-7,TRBD1,TRBV27,CASSLGQGRGEQYF,TGTGCCAGCAGTCTAGGACAGGGCAGAGGTGAGCAGTACTTC
NA,TRBJ1-2,NA,TRBV6-5,CASKTGQPYGYTF,TGTGCCAGCAAGACAGGCCAGCCCTATGGCTACACCTTC
many,TRBJ1-1,TRBD1,TRBV4-1,CASSHGTENTEAFF,TGCGCCAGCAGCCACGGGACAGAGAACACTGAAGCTTTCTTT
NA,TRBJ1-3,NA,TRBV27,CASSLTGNSGNTIYF,TGTGCCAGCAGTTTAACGGGGAACTCTGGAAACACCATATATTTT
many,TRBJ2-1,NA,TRBV12-3/TRBV12-4,CASSPLGTAAAYNEQFF,TGTGCCAGCAGTCCCCTTGGGACGGCGGCTGCCTACAATGAGCAGTTCTTC